This T cell receptor beta chain is from a study of Tregs in tolerant kidney transplant recipients. Germline assignment: CDR1 SGDLS and CDR2 YYNGEE. The CDR3 spans 14 residues. Trimming removed 4 bases at V and 2 bases at J, with 12 bases between. General study findings and limits: Some patients' samples used different primers over time, so nucleotide sequences weren't comparable.

Generated by immunoSEQ multiplex PCR, the TCRdb table keeps only in-frame clones and is missing some. The data hold some 57,000 clones, with about nine tenths observed a single time. Recipients received nonmyeloablative bone marrow transplants from related graft donors, with transient mixed chimerism. Unstimulated Tregs (CD4+CD25+CD127-) and CD4+CD25- non-Tregs were sorted from PBMCs. As concerns this clone: Antigen unknown.

This specimen was CD8+ T cells from blood (PBMCs), taken 24 months after the transplant. The origin of this receptor is a human patient who received a combined kidney and bone marrow transplant. Some T cells could come from the graft donor. This chain links TRBV9 with TRBJ2-5, with D possibly matching TRBD1 (6 bases). For the CDR3, the DNA is TGTGCCAGCAGCCCTCGGACAGCACAAGAGACCCAGTACTTC. Its protein is CASSPRTAQETQYF.